This entry lists 11 T cell receptor beta chains sequenced from one sample in a study of blood T cell repertoires in COVID-19. Produced via immunoSEQ multiplex PCR; TCRdb's table is partial and in-frame only. The data hold a few hundred thousand clones, with 70% to 90% observed a single time. The sample consisted of peripheral blood. The origin of the receptors is a woman aged 50 to 60 with acute or convalescent COVID-19.

The CDR3 bases are TGTGCCTGGAGTGTCCCCGGGACAGTAAGGGGCAAGCAGTACTTC. This sequence encodes CAWSVPGTVRGKQYF. The rearrangement links TRBV30 to TRBJ2-7, with TRBD1 matching over 7 bases. V gave up 0 bases and J gave up 8 bases; unmatched junction bases: 13. The germline gives CDR1 GTSNPN, CDR2 SVGIG (reference sequence). CDR3 size: 15 residues.

The chain has TRBV29-1 and TRBJ1-4, with D possibly matching TRBD1 (5 bases). Germline assignment: CDR1 SQVTM and CDR2 ANQGSEA. The CDR3 has 11 residues. V was trimmed by 6 bases and J by 10 bases, leaving 12 bases between them. This CDR3 reads CSVIREGKLFF. In nucleotides, the CDR3 is TGCAGCGTGATCAGGGAGGGAAAACTGTTTTTT.

The chain links TRBV7-2 to TRBJ2-7; no clear D gene. The CDR3 is 13 amino acids. Germline V gene data show CDR1 as SGHTA and CDR2 as FQGNSA. The ends were cut back, 1 base at V and 3 bases at J, with 7 bases in the middle. The CDR3 sequence: CASSLGYSYEQYF. The CDR3 DNA sequence: TGTGCCAGCAGCTTAGGTTACAGCTACGAGCAGTACTTC. Full variable domain (remainder filled in from reference TRBV7-2 and TRBJ2-7): GAGVSQSPSNKVTEKGKDVELRCDPISGHTALYWYRQSLGQGLEFLIYFQGNSAPDKSGLPSDRFSAERTGGSVSTLTIQRTQQEDSAVYLCASSLGYSYEQYFGPGTRLTVT.

V is TRBV18 and J is TRBJ2-7; 14 nucleotides line up with TRBD2. V lost 3 bases, J lost 2 bases, and 3 bases stayed unmatched. The CDR3 is made up of 16 amino acids. In germline, CDR1 is KGHSH, CDR2 LQKENI. The CDR3 DNA follows: TGTGCCAGCTCACCGGGACTAGCGGGGGAGGCCTACGAGCAGTACTTC. This sequence encodes CASSPGLAGEAYEQYF.

The chain is built from TRBV13 and TRBJ1-1; TRBD1 might be the D (6 bases). The CDR3 extends over 14 amino acids. The V end lost 5 bases, the J end lost 1 base, and 11 bases lay between the germline ends. Germline V lookup: CDR1 PRHDT, CDR2 FYEKMQ (reference sequence). CDR3 residues: CASSRGAGNTEAFF. DNA of the CDR3: TGTGCCAGCAGCCGGGGGGCGGGGAACACTGAAGCTTTCTTT.

The chain's CDR3 is CASVTGSGTQYF. The CDR3 DNA follows: TGTGCCAGCGTCACAGGGTCGGGTACGCAGTATTTT. The chain uses TRBV7-9 and TRBJ2-3; TRBD1 is a possible D gene (6 bases). V lost 8 bases and J lost 8, with 14 bases in between. CDR1 and CDR2 (germline): SEHNR, FQNEAQ (reference sequence). This CDR3 is built from 12 residues.

The chain is built from TRBV19 and TRBJ1-1; the D is unclear. The CDR3 has 18 residues. The germline CDR1 and CDR2 sequences are LNHDA and SQIVND (reference sequence). V was cut by 5 bases and J by 3 bases, with 25 bases left in between. The CDR3, as DNA: TGTGCCAGTAGTCCACCTACCCCCGGCGGGGTTGGGCACACTGAAGCTTTCTTT. It translates to CASSPPTPGGVGHTEAFF. Using reference TRBV19 and TRBJ1-1 for the parts outside the CDR3, the full variable domain is DGGITQSPKYLFRKEGQNVTLSCEQNLNHDAMYWYRQDPGQGLRLIYYSQIVNDFQKGDIAEGYSVSREKKESFPLTVTSAQKNPTAFYLCASSPPTPGGVGHTEAFFGQGTRLTVV.

This clone was counted once. The CDR3 DNA is TGTGCCTGGGCTATAGGACACGAGCAGTTCTTC. Its protein product is CAWAIGHEQFF. This chain connects TRBV30 to TRBJ2-1, with D maybe TRBD1 (5 bases). The CDR3 sequence is 11 residues long. Germline V CDR1 and CDR2: GTSNPN, SVGIG (reference sequence). V lost 5 bases, J lost 10 bases, and 12 bases lay in between.

For the CDR3, the DNA is TGTGCCAGCAGCAGCGCAGGGACTCAGAACACTGAAGCTTTCTTT. This encodes CASSSAGTQNTEAFF. The chain joins TRBV11-3 to TRBJ1-1, with D tentatively TRBD1 (5 bases). The ends were cut back, 5 bases at V and 1 base at J, with 14 bases in the middle. The germline gives CDR1 SGHNT, CDR2 YENEEA. The CDR3 extends over 15 amino acids.

This rearrangement joins TRBV6-6 to TRBJ1-2; D is unresolved. V was clipped by 0 bases and J by 2 bases, with 10 bases between them. The CDR3 spans 15 residues. Per the germline V gene, CDR1 is MNHNY and CDR2 is SVGAGI (reference sequence). The CDR3 loop is CASSYSARQNYGYTF. The CDR3 coding sequence is TGTGCCAGCAGTTACTCGGCCAGGCAAAACTATGGCTACACCTTC.

The chain employs TRBV6-5 and TRBJ2-3; TRBD2 might be the D (7 bases). The CDR3 totals 14 residues. CDR1 is MNHEY and CDR2 is SVGAGI in the germline V gene. Trimming cost V 5 bases and J 4 bases, with 13 bases left between them. The CDR3 DNA reads as TGTGCCAGCAGTCTCGGGGGGCCTGCAGATACGCAGTATTTT. Amino acid sequence: CASSLGGPADTQYF.